This entry lists 4 T cell receptor beta chains sequenced from one sample in a study of identical twins' blood T cells. TCRdb independently ran MiXCR on the 5' RACE reads; one entry per CDR3 protein. The sample has around 380,000 distinct CDR3 sequences, 28% seen once. The sequencing sample was made of PBMCs. All receptors derive from a woman between 18 and 49 years old in good health.

The rearrangement uses TRBV5-1 and TRBJ1-3, with D hard to call. V lost 7 bases and J lost 2, with 16 bases in between. The CDR3 runs 15 residues. CDR1 is SGHRS, CDR2 YFSETQ, per germline. The CDR3 DNA sequence: TGCGCCAGCGCCCCCGGAGGGTCTGCTGGAAACACCATATATTTT. It codes for CASAPGGSAGNTIYF.

This clonotype has ten or more counts. The chain has TRBV5-1 and TRBJ1-1, with unresolved D. The CDR3 runs to 13 residues. V lost 4 bases, J lost 1 base, and 8 bases lay in between. Germline CDR1 and CDR2: SGHRS and YFSETQ. CDR3 nucleotide sequence: TGCGCCAGCAGCCTTACGCGGAACACTGAAGCTTTCTTT. Translation gives CASSLTRNTEAFF.

The genes are TRBV12-3 or TRBV12-4 and TRBJ1-5; D gene ambiguous. V was pared by 6 bases and J by 5 bases, with 14 bases between. The CDR3 is made up of 14 amino acids. As DNA, the CDR3 is TGTGCCAGCAGCCCGTGGGCAGGAGATCAGCCCCAGCATTTT. Its protein product is CASSPWAGDQPQHF.

This clonotype has at least ten counts. CDR3 nucleotides: TGTGCCAGCAGCTTAGATTTGAGGACTAGCGGAGCCTACAATGAGCAGTTCTTC. Translated: CASSLDLRTSGAYNEQFF. V usage is TRBV11-2 and J usage is TRBJ2-1; 10 nucleotides match TRBD2. Germline loops: CDR1 SGHAT, CDR2 FQNNGV. V trimming: 0 bases; J trimming: 2 bases; junction bases outside the gene matches: 7. The CDR3 length is 18 residues.